Listed here is a single T cell receptor beta chain. Antigen unknown. This sample is part of a study of T cell responses to AZD1222 COVID-19 vaccine. Points from the study as a whole: Across spike, vaccine-associated CD4 TCRs were found, dominant at 160-218 and 743-854. Receipt of two AZD1222 doses was followed by a rise in Spike-specific TCR breadth and depth.

This CDR3 region has 14 residues. Unmatched junction bases numbered 6, after V lost 4 bases and J lost 10 bases. Germline loops: CDR1 SGHNT, CDR2 YENEEA. Assay used: immunoSEQ multiplex PCR; TCRdb lists only in-frame clones, some missing. The sample consists of about 130,000 clones, roughly 92% of them appearing once. The material was peripheral blood, obtained 28 days after the second AZD1222 dose. The clonotype was recovered from an adult who received the AZD1222 COVID-19 vaccine. The chain uses TRBV11-3 and TRBJ1-6; TRBD1 agrees at 8 bases. CDR3 bases: TGTGCCAGCAGCTCTGGACAGGGAAGCTCACCCCTCCACTTT. Residues: CASSSGQGSSPLHF.